The 18 T cell receptor beta chains given below trace back to one sample, sequenced in a study of blood T cell repertoires in COVID-19. Profiling relied on immunoSEQ multiplex PCR, and the TCRdb table lists in-frame clones only, not all of them. The table records about 440,000 clones, roughly 89% of them present only once. The sample was peripheral blood. All receptors derive from a woman under 40 with acute or convalescent COVID-19.

The genes are TRBV6-5 and TRBJ2-1; TRBD2 matches 15 bases. Germline-derived CDR1 and CDR2 are MNHEY and SVGAGI. V trimming: 2 bases; J trimming: 6 bases; junction bases outside the gene matches: 2. The CDR3 length is 16 residues. CDR3 amino acids: CASSYGLAGGFNEQFF. DNA for the CDR3: TGTGCCAGCAGTTACGGACTAGCGGGGGGGTTCAATGAGCAGTTCTTC.

The chain employs TRBV2 and TRBJ1-3; TRBD1 is a possible D gene (6 bases). CDR1 is SNHLY and CDR2 is FYNNEI in the germline V gene. Trimming shortened V by 6 bases and J by 3 bases, and 12 bases separated the two germline ends. The CDR3 sequence is 14 residues long. The chain's CDR3 is CASRTGSSGNTIYF. The DNA for the CDR3 is TGTGCCAGCAGAACAGGGAGTAGTGGAAACACCATATATTTT.

The chain links TRBV5-4 to TRBJ2-2; no firm D call. Per the germline V gene, CDR1 is SGHNT and CDR2 is YYREEE (reference sequence). The CDR3 is 16 amino acids. The V end lost 1 base, the J end lost 3 bases, and 13 bases lay between the germline ends. DNA of the CDR3: TGTGCCAGCAGCTTGTGGCTCCTAGGAGACACCGGGGAGCTGTTTTTT. It translates to CASSLWLLGDTGELFF.

The rearrangement joins TRBV5-4 to TRBJ1-6; 8 bases are a match to TRBD1. This CDR3 spans 16 amino acids. The trim removed 4 bases at V and 4 bases at J, leaving 7 bases unmatched. Germline values: CDR1 SGHNT, CDR2 YYREEE (reference sequence). For the CDR3, the DNA is TGTGCCAGCAGCCGGGGAGGGACAGGATATAATTCACCCCTCCACTTT. This sequence encodes CASSRGGTGYNSPLHF.

The chain combines TRBV25-1 with TRBJ2-5; weak D call: TRBD2 (5 bases). Germline V gives CDR1 MGHDK, CDR2 SYGVNS. The germline V and J ends were trimmed by 3 bases and 2 bases, with 13 bases remaining between them. CDR3 length equals 15 residues. Here the CDR3 DNA reads TGTGCCAGCAGTGACCCCACTAGAGGTCAAGAGACCCAGTACTTC. Translated: CASSDPTRGQETQYF.

The rearrangement uses TRBV6-5 and TRBJ2-7, with D possibly TRBD1 on 5 matching bases. Trimming took 5 bases from V and 0 from J, leaving 11 bases between them. This CDR3 spans 14 amino acids. The germline V gene has CDR1 MNHEY and CDR2 SVGAGI. Here the CDR3 DNA reads TGTGCCAGCAGTCCAAACAGGTTCTCCTACGAGCAGTACTTC. It specifies CASSPNRFSYEQYF.

This clone was detected ten times or more. V and J are TRBV19 and TRBJ1-2; D is ambiguous. The V end was cut by 3 bases, the J end by 3 bases, with 11 bases between. The CDR3 covers 14 residues. From germline, CDR1 is LNHDA and CDR2 SQIVND (reference sequence). The CDR3, as DNA: TGTGCCAGTAGTATCACAGCAGTAGACTATGGCTACACCTTC. It encodes CASSITAVDYGYTF.

The count of this clone is one. The chain couples TRBV23-1 to TRBJ1-6, with unresolved D. TRBV23-1 is flagged as an ORF with uncertain function. V lost 4 bases, J lost 10 bases, and 14 bases lay in between. The CDR3 is 14 residues long. CDR3 in amino acids: CASSPLLSPSPLHF. As DNA, the CDR3 is TGCGCCAGCAGTCCCCTGCTATCCCCGTCACCCCTCCACTTT.

The rearrangement links TRBV11-2 to TRBJ2-2; 9 nucleotides align to TRBD2. Germline values: CDR1 SGHAT, CDR2 FQNNGV. The CDR3 length is 15 residues. Trimming at V came to 0 bases and at J to 7 bases, leaving 3 bases not matched to a gene. The CDR3 spells CASSLEGLAHGELFF. The CDR3 region has the DNA TGTGCCAGCAGCTTAGAGGGACTAGCCCACGGGGAGCTGTTTTTT.

CDR3 bases: TGTGCCAGCAGCGTAACAGACTATGGCTACACCTTC. It yields the protein CASSVTDYGYTF. The chain links TRBV9 to TRBJ1-2; D not resolved. The germline V and J ends were trimmed by 1 base and 3 bases, with 4 bases remaining between them. CDR1 is SGDLS, CDR2 YYNGEE, per germline. The CDR3 loop spans 12 amino acids.

The chain recombines TRBV19 with TRBJ2-5; 10 positions agree with TRBD2. Germline CDR1 LNHDA, CDR2 SQIVND (reference sequence). The CDR3 spans 16 residues. V trimming: 6 bases; J trimming: 4 bases; junction bases outside the gene matches: 11. The CDR3 coding sequence is TGTGCCAGTAGCCGACGGGGACTAGCGATGGGAGAGACCCAGTACTTC. Amino acids: CASSRRGLAMGETQYF.

The chain is built from TRBV2 and TRBJ2-2; 9 bases are a match to TRBD1. Germline V lookup: CDR1 SNHLY, CDR2 FYNNEI. The CDR3 runs to 15 residues. The ends lost 6 bases at V and 3 bases at J; junction bases unmatched: 5. In nucleotides, the CDR3 is TGTGCCAGCAGAGACCGGACAGGGGACACCGGGGAGCTGTTTTTT. Amino acid sequence: CASRDRTGDTGELFF.

This rearrangement joins TRBV5-4 to TRBJ2-7, with 7 bases fitting TRBD1. This CDR3 has 15 amino acids. CDR1 and CDR2 from the germline V gene are SGHNT and YYREEE (reference sequence). J lost 0 bases, V lost 4 bases, and 7 bases had no gene match. The CDR3 protein is CASSREQGRSYEQYF. The CDR3 coding sequence is TGTGCCAGCAGCCGGGAACAGGGGCGCTCCTACGAGCAGTACTTC.

CDR3 sequence (DNA): TGTGCCAGCAGTCAAACCGGTTTTCCCTCCTACGAGCAGTACTTC. Amino acid sequence: CASSQTGFPSYEQYF. The chain recombines TRBV7-8 with TRBJ2-7; D is unresolved. The V and J ends lost 6 bases and 0 bases respectively, with 15 bases between them. The CDR3 is 15 amino acids. Germline loops: CDR1 SGHVS, CDR2 FQNEAQ.

This clone is a singleton in its sample. Written as DNA, the CDR3 is TGTGCCAGCAGCTTACGGGGGGATATGGGAGAAGAAAAACTGTTTTTT. As protein: CASSLRGDMGEEKLFF. V and J are TRBV7-8 and TRBJ1-4, with D perhaps TRBD1 (5 bases). Germline values: CDR1 SGHVS, CDR2 FQNEAQ. The V and J ends lost 2 bases and 8 bases respectively, with 18 bases between them. The CDR3 spans 16 residues.

The rearrangement links TRBV30 to TRBJ1-5, with a weak D call TRBD1 (5 bases). Germline V gene lookup returns CDR1 GTSNPN and CDR2 SVGIG (reference sequence). The CDR3 runs to 15 residues. Trimming shortened V by 2 bases and J by 4 bases, and 15 bases separated the two germline ends. The CDR3 DNA reads as TGTGCCTGGAGTCCATCAGCAGGGTGGAATCAGCCCCAGCATTTT. It yields the protein CAWSPSAGWNQPQHF.

The chain carries TRBV9 and TRBJ2-2; D gene unclear. The CDR3 is made up of 12 amino acids. Germline V CDR1 and CDR2: SGDLS, YYNGEE. V lost 2 bases and J lost 8, with 7 bases in between. The CDR3 spells CASSVFGGELFF. The CDR3 DNA reads as TGTGCCAGCAGCGTTTTCGGGGGGGAGCTGTTTTTT. The variable domain in full, with the rest retrieved from reference TRBV9 and TRBJ2-2, is DSGVTQTPKHLITATGQRVTLRCSPRSGDLSVYWYQQSLDQGLQFLIQYYNGEERAKGNILERFSAQQFPDLHSELNLSSLELGDSALYFCASSVFGGELFFGEGSRLTVL.

V and J are TRBV28 and TRBJ1-6; 7 bases map to TRBD1. After removal of 6 bases from V and 4 bases from J, the junction contained 9 bases not matched to a gene. Germline V gives CDR1 MDHEN, CDR2 SYDVKM. The CDR3 loop spans 16 amino acids. The CDR3 is CASRSDRASYNSPLHF. CDR3 bases: TGTGCCAGCAGGTCCGACAGGGCCTCTTATAATTCACCCCTCCACTTT.